Sequencing of this T cell receptor (beta chain) was carried out in a study of early T cells in non-severe SARS-CoV-2 infection. Study details: With bulk RNA from unsorted whole blood as input, sequencing yielded unpaired chains. General observations from the study: Matching with VDJdb favored anti-spike CD8 responses (missing private and CD4 specificities).

Individual cDNA molecules received unique molecular identifiers during library preparation. TCRdb reprocessed the 5' RACE reads with MiXCR, giving one entry per CDR3 protein. The sample yields around 76,000 distinct CDR3 sequences, about 11% seen once. This clonotype was seen at least ten times. Its target is unknown. The germline V gene has CDR1 MNHEY and CDR2 SMNVEV (reference sequence). The CDR3 is made up of 15 amino acids. The junction had 5 bases not matched to a gene; V was cut back by 6 bases and J by 5 bases. The sequencing sample was made of whole blood. V is TRBV27 and J is TRBJ1-6; 9 nucleotides align to TRBD1. The sequence was collected from an adult who was a healthcare worker with PCR-confirmed SARS-CoV-2 infection or an uninfected control (not recorded which). CDR3 in amino acids: CASRYGQGNNSPLHF. The CDR3 nucleotides are TGTGCCAGCAGGTACGGACAGGGGAATAATTCACCCCTCCACTTT.